A single T cell receptor beta chain is shown here with its context. Its recognized antigen is unknown. Per-nucleotide qualities are absent, and no much larger clonotype sits a single base away. The protocol used for the library was the immunoSEQ multiplex PCR assay. The multiplex PCR relied on a mix of 60 forward primers for TCR Vbeta segments and 13 reverse primers for TCR Jbeta segments. The CDR3 region of rearranged TCR beta genes was amplified from genomic DNA by a multiplex PCR assay. The amplified TCR beta libraries were sequenced on the Illumina HiSeq System as 87-base-pair reads. Per the authors' processing: Across the roughly 670 repertoires, a later analysis counted around 80 million unique TCR beta chains, roughly 11 million of which were shared by at least two donors. Raw reads were error-corrected and collapsed into unique sequences with a nearest-neighbor algorithm that merged closely related sequences to remove PCR and sequencing errors. V, D and J gene segments were assigned by aligning CDR3 sequences to IMGT reference sequences. For a sequence to be retained, at least a six-nucleotide match to both a V gene segment and a J gene segment was required. A rearrangement was called productive if the CDR3 had no stop codons and remained in frame with V and J, and every other rearrangement was called non-productive. Following IMGT convention, CDR3 was defined as the stretch from the second conserved V-encoded cysteine up to the conserved J-encoded phenylalanine. In an earlier analysis of around 600 of the donors, sequences lacking an unambiguous match to a single V gene segment were excluded. An earlier analysis of approximately 590 of the donors classified V segments as functional when productive rearrangements were above 56.7% and as segregating when the standard deviation between donors was above 5%. To diagnose cytomegalovirus status from the catalog of TCR beta chain sequences, a statistical classification framework was built. In a later analysis, V and J genes were assigned by comparing TCR nucleotide sequences against IMGT/GENE-DB human TR gene sequences. In a later analysis, CDR3 sequences and most-parsimonious VDJ recombination scenarios were assigned using the TCRdist pipeline. A later analysis defined each TCR beta chain by its CDR3 amino acid sequence plus V-gene family, and excluded reads lacking a unique V-gene family. As a way to deal with suspected cross-contamination and a sequencing artifact, a later analysis dropped roughly 600 nucleotide sequences that were highly shared and had low generation probability. A later analysis calculated a clonal expansion index for each public chain from normalized within-repertoire ranks of inferred template counts. Generation probabilities in a later analysis came from a VDJ recombination model fitted to out-of-frame rearrangements, and those results were checked against IGoR. Hypergeometric tests were used in a later analysis to score TCR-TCR, TCR-HLA and TCR-CMV co-occurrence, with a repertoire-size bias correction applied to the TCR pairs. A later analysis estimated false discovery rates by permuting HLA or CMV assignments 20 times. In a later analysis, co-occurring TCRs were grouped using DBSCAN, and TCRdist sequence similarity was added for clustering within HLA-allele-positive subsets. Repertoires with fewer than 30,000 or more than 120,000 public chains, plus five repertoires with anomalous nucleotide sharing, were excluded from co-occurrence clustering. TCRdb took this table from immuneACCESS and kept in-frame rearrangements with V and J called. Such tables lack part of the clones; where checked against another copy, unresolved V genes explain under half of the gap, and the rest is unexplained. Clonal size and the V and J genes are those of that table, whereas D and trimming came from the DNA. The sample table lists fewer than 200,000 clones, roughly 70% of them with a count of one. About 3% of the sample belongs to the ten largest clones.

This sample stems from a study of cytomegalovirus exposure and HLA in healthy donors (dated by TCRdb to about 2017). With regard to the full study: An earlier analysis of 550 to 700 of the donors reported 250 to 300 Gb of sequence data and approximately 110 million unique TCR beta sequences from about 200 million T cells. Typing coverage varied by locus: 629-630 donors for A, B, C, DRB1 and DQB1; 522 for DQA1; more than 600 for DPA1; around 450 for DPB1. The study was designed to test whether signatures of past pathogen exposure could be identified by cataloging public T cell receptors. The later analysis used no new phenotypic data to find candidate immune exposures, relying instead on TCR beta sequences and their occurrence across donors. In addition to the first cohort of 650 to 750 subjects, a separate validation cohort of approximately 110 different subjects was used. Every repertoire in the discovery cohort had been generated on one and the same sequencing platform. Across approximately 420 genotyped donors of the cohort, an average of about 240,000 unique TCR beta nucleotide sequences per donor were sequenced, and around 20% of those sequences were non-productive. HLA typing covered class I and class II loci at four-digit resolution. To decide whether each TCR beta V gene segment behaved as functional or pseudogenic, an earlier analysis of fewer than 750 of the donors relied on high-throughput TCR beta sequencing. High-throughput TCR immunosequencing, statistical association of individual TCRs with disease status, and machine learning were combined to predict cytomegalovirus infection status. Using immunosequencing, the study profiled T cell repertoires from about 620 subjects and related those repertoires to cytomegalovirus serostatus. Genome-wide SNP genotypes for about 65% of the roughly 670 donors were used in a later genetic analysis, which treated that subset as a discovery cohort. Among the approximately 430 genotyped donors, approximately 82% belonged to the genetic ancestry cluster associated with self-reported Caucasian donors. Donor age, sex, ethnicity and CMV serostatus were compiled together with the repertoire data. A later analysis re-analyzed previously published TCR beta repertoires from 650 to 800 donors and added high-resolution HLA genotyping to study TCR occurrence patterns. An early release covering roughly 600 HLA-typed donors comprised approximately 290 gigabases of sequencing data and some 79 million unique TCR sequences. Because of strong linkage in the cohort, roughly five DR-DQ haplotypes were treated as single units for association and clustering. General study outcomes and caveats: In a later genetic analysis, a missense DCLRE1C variant was associated with V-gene and J-gene trimming of TCR beta chains, and the association was replicated in an independent cohort. When HLA alleles, especially DR and DQ, strongly co-occurred, TCR associations were difficult to assign to individual alleles. According to a later analysis, parvovirus B19, influenza, CMV and Epstein-Barr virus appeared linked to several top co-occurrence clusters. In vitro tests confirmed that three of the cytomegalovirus-associated TCR beta chains recognize cytomegalovirus antigens. Roughly uniform sequencing depth across donors was assumed in presence/absence analyses, although this assumption may not hold. It was suggested by the authors that the approach could potentially be generalized to other disease states and immunological phenotypes. In this cohort, only TCR beta chains were sequenced, and detectable features were limited by the absence of alpha or paired-chain data. In the study, about 150 TCR beta chains were listed as associated with cytomegalovirus. Most TCR sequences were seen in very few donors, while some public TCRs were found in many individuals. Because the 87-base-pair reads could not distinguish some IMGT-functional V segments, including TRBV6-2 and TRBV6-3, those segments were excluded. HLA typing was unavailable for some donors at each locus, so association tests used only the typed subset. About 17 rarely observed V segments, including chromosome 9 orphons, were excluded from the earlier analysis of some 590 of the donors because counts were too low. A later genetic analysis reported fewer N-insertions in productive TCRs among donors in an Asian-associated ancestry cluster than the approximately 700-donor mean. A later analysis found that HLA-associated TCR beta chains were more clonally expanded and had lower generation probabilities than equally common non-associated chains. In both the original and validation cohorts, the classifier was reported to diagnose cytomegalovirus status with high specificity and sensitivity. A further reported finding was that TCR beta sequences accurately predicted the HLA-A and HLA-B alleles for most subjects in the first cohort. A group of highly shared sequence variants was considered likely to be a technical artifact of the sequencing pipeline. An earlier analysis of approximately 600 of the donors showed that most TCR beta V segments appeared in productive rearrangements either about 90% or about 30% of the time, which broadly matched IMGT annotations. Linkage disequilibrium might explain the correlated functional status among segregating V segments, but an unknown experimental factor could not be excluded. Specific HLA alleles were associated with 16,951 TCR beta sequences at a false discovery rate of 0.05 in a later analysis. Most CMV-associated TCR beta chains appeared to be HLA-restricted in a later analysis, and the HLA associations seemed to be driven largely by CMV exposure. Immune exposure information for the cohort was limited to CMV serostatus. According to a later analysis, TCR association rates differed among HLA loci, with DRB1 alleles showing the most associated TCRs and HLA-C alleles showing the fewest.

The cohort comprised under 700 healthy bone marrow donors. At the time of sampling, all cohort members were nominally healthy, though unrecorded immune exposures were likely present. The donor was CMV seropositive and belonged to the group of about 290 seropositive cohort members. Every donor gave a peripheral blood sample, and the peripheral blood mononuclear cells from that sample were used for TCR beta sequencing. The Qiagen DNeasy Blood Extraction Kit was used to extract genomic DNA from the blood cell samples. For CDR1 and CDR2, the germline V gene lists SGHNT and YENEEA. The CDR3 covers 15 residues, taking in both the cysteine and the phenylalanine. Only the CDR3 portion is preserved as DNA: 45 bases, with reading frame beginning at the first base. V loses 5 bases at its end and J loses 5 bases; junction bases beyond the gene matches: 10.

This receptor was taken from a woman aged 45-65 years in good health and CMV-seropositive. Recombination joined TRBV11-3 with TRBJ2-5; 8 nucleotides in the junction match TRBD1. Input material: PBMCs. CDR3 reads: CASSLSGGLWETQYF. In nucleotides, the sequence is TGTGCCAGCAGCCTCTCAGGGGGCCTTTGGGAGACCCAGTACTTC. Where the CDR3 stops, the reference TRBV11-3 and TRBJ2-5 genes take over; the full variable domain is EAGVVQSPRYKIIEKKQPVAFWCNPISGHNTLYWYLQNLGQGPELLIRYENEEAVDDSQLPKDRFSAERLKGVDSTLKIQPAELGDSAVYLCASSLSGGLWETQYFGPGTRLLVL.